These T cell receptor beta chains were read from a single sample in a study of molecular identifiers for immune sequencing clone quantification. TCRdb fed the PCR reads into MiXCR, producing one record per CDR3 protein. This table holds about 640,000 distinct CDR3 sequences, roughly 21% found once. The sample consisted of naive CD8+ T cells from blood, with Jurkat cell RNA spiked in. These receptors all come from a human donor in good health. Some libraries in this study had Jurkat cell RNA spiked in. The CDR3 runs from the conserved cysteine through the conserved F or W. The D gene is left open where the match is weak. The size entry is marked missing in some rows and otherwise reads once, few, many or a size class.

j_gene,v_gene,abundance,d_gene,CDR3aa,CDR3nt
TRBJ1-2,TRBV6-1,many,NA,CASSEAPENYGYTF,TGTGCCAGCAGTGAAGCGCCAGAGAACTATGGCTACACCTTC
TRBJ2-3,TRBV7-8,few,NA,CASSSGTLTTGTQYF,TGTGCCAGCAGCTCCGGGACTCTCACCACAGGTACGCAGTATTTT
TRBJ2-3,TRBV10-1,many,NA,CASSEKPGPSTDTQYF,TGCGCCAGCAGTGAGAAGCCGGGGCCGAGCACAGATACGCAGTATTTT
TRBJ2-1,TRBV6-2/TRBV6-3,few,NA,CASRTRGYNEQFF,TGTGCCAGCCGGACGAGAGGGTACAATGAGCAGTTCTTC
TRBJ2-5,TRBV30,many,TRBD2,CAWSVRGGGPQETQYF,TGTGCCTGGAGTGTACGTGGCGGGGGTCCCCAAGAGACCCAGTACTTC
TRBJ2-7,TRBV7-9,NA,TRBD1,CASSLVGGRDSEQYF,TGTGCCAGCAGCTTAGTAGGGGGCCGCGATTCAGAGCAGTACTTC
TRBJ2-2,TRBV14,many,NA,CASSQELRLDNTGELFF,TGTGCCAGCAGCCAAGAGCTTCGCCTAGACAACACCGGGGAGCTGTTTTTT
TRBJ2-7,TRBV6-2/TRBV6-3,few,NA,CASSYPGHIYEQYF,TGTGCCAGCAGTTACCCGGGACATATCTACGAGCAGTACTTC
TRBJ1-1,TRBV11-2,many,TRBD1,CASSLGQGTKGTEAFF,TGTGCCAGCAGCTTGGGACAGGGTACGAAGGGAACTGAAGCTTTCTTT
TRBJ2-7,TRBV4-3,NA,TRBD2,CASSQDRGREGSYEQYF,TGCGCCAGCAGCCAAGATCGGGGGCGGGAGGGATCCTACGAGCAGTACTTC
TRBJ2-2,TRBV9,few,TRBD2,CASSVALAENTGELFF,TGTGCCAGCAGCGTAGCCCTAGCGGAGAACACCGGGGAGCTGTTTTTT
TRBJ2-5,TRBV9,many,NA,CASSGPDVETQYF,TGTGCCAGCAGCGGGCCAGACGTTGAGACCCAGTACTTC
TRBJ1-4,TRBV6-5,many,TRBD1,CASSTLEGTAFNEKLFF,TGTGCCAGCAGTACGTTAGAGGGGACAGCGTTTAATGAAAAACTGTTTTTT
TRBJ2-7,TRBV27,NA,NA,CASTSQLNPSYEQYF,TGTGCCAGCACCAGTCAACTTAACCCTTCCTACGAGCAGTACTTC
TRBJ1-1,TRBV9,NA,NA,CASSVASTEAFF,TGTGCCAGCAGCGTAGCTTCTACTGAAGCTTTCTTT
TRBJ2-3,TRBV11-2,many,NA,CASSLGPRADTQYF,TGTGCCAGCAGCTTAGGGCCCAGGGCAGATACGCAGTATTTT
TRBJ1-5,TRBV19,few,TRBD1,CASDTGGSNQPQHF,TGTGCCAGTGATACAGGGGGGAGCAATCAGCCCCAGCATTTT
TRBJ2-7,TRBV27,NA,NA,CASSFGSWEASYEQYF,TGTGCCAGCAGTTTCGGTTCGTGGGAGGCCTCCTACGAGCAGTACTTC
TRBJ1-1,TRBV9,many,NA,CASSPAGGQGTEAFF,TGTGCCAGCAGCCCTGCCGGGGGGCAAGGCACTGAAGCTTTCTTT
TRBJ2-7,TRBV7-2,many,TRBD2,CASSLLAGGPNEQYF,TGTGCCAGCAGCTTGCTAGCGGGAGGGCCCAACGAGCAGTACTTC
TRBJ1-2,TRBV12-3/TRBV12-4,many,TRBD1,CASSATGTGSGGYTF,TGTGCCAGCAGTGCCACCGGGACAGGGTCTGGAGGCTACACCTTC
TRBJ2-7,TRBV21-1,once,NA,CASSKVGRSSYEQYF,TGTGCCAGCAGCAAAGTCGGACGGAGCTCCTACGAGCAGTACTTC
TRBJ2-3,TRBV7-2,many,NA,CASSLLATLTDTQYF,TGTGCCAGCAGCTTGCTGGCTACCCTCACAGATACGCAGTATTTT
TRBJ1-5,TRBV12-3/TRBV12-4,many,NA,CASSFSNQPQHF,TGTGCCAGCAGTTTTAGCAATCAGCCCCAGCATTTT
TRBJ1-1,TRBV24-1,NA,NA,CATSDPGMNTEAFF,TGTGCCACCAGTGATCCAGGGATGAACACTGAGGCTTTCTTT
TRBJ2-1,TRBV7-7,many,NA,CASSPGPRANEQFF,TGTGCCAGCAGCCCCGGGCCGAGGGCCAATGAGCAGTTCTTC
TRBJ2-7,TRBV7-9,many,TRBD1,CASSLRQGSSSYEQYF,TGTGCCAGCAGCCTAAGACAGGGGTCGAGCTCCTACGAGCAGTACTTC
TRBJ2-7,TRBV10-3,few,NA,CAISETIDTSSYEQYF,TGTGCCATCAGTGAAACCATCGACACCAGCTCCTACGAGCAGTACTTC
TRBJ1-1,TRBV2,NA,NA,CASAGAEASF,TGTGCCAGCGCGGGGGCTGAAGCTTCCTTT
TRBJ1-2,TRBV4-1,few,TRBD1,CASSQGGQGVVYGYTF,TGCGCCAGCAGCCAAGGTGGACAGGGCGTGGTCTATGGCTACACCTTC
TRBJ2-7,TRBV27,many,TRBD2,CASSLGGVFYEQYF,TGTGCCAGCAGTTTGGGAGGGGTTTTCTACGAGCAGTACTTC
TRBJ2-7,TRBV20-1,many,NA,CSALGQLSSYEQYF,TGCAGTGCTTTAGGACAGCTAAGCTCCTACGAGCAGTACTTC
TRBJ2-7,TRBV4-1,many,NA,CASSKRGVRDEQYF,TGCGCCAGCAGCAAAAGGGGAGTTCGGGACGAGCAGTACTTC
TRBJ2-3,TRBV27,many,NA,CASSSEGGPSTDTQYF,TGTGCCAGCAGTTCGGAGGGGGGACCTAGCACAGATACGCAGTATTTT
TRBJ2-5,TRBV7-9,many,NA,CASSLGSSGQETQYF,TGTGCCAGCAGCTTAGGGTCCAGCGGGCAAGAGACCCAGTACTTC
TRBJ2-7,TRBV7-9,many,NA,CASSPPTEGTHEQYF,TGTGCCAGCAGCCCCCCCACCGAGGGAACCCACGAGCAGTACTTC
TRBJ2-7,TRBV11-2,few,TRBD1,CASSYFPGQSYEQYF,TGTGCCAGCAGCTATTTTCCGGGACAGAGCTACGAGCAGTACTTC
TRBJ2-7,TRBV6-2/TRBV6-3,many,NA,CASSYSERGEYEQYF,TGTGCCAGCAGTTACTCGGAAAGGGGCGAGTACGAGCAGTACTTC
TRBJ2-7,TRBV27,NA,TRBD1,CASSYGTVSYEQYF,TGTGCCAGCAGTTACGGGACAGTTTCCTACGAGCAGTACTTC
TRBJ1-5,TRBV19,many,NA,CASRGGQPQHF,TGTGCCAGTAGGGGTGGTCAGCCCCAGCATTTT